One sample yielded the 3 T cell receptor beta chains listed below, sequenced in a study of persistence of HIV-infected CD4 T cells (dated by TCRdb to about 2020). TCRbeta repertoires were sequenced from genomic DNA with the immunoSEQ hsTCRB assay version 4 in survey mode. TCRdb retrieved this table from immuneACCESS and kept in-frame rearrangements only. Not all clones are present; in checked studies, unresolved V genes account for under half, and no reason is known for the remainder. This sample gives roughly 32,000 clones in total; around four fifths of them show up just once. The top ten clonotypes cover 15% to 20% of the sample. The treatment or condition label corresponds to: suppressive antiretroviral therapy. A pool of overlapping HIV-1 Gag 15-mer peptides was used at 1 ug per peptide per mL for cell stimulation. Nonresponding CD40L-negative CD69-negative CD45RO-high memory CD4+ T cells were sorted as memory populations depleted of antigen-responding cells.

Antigen specificity for these receptors is unknown. This specimen was CD4+ T cells sorted from PBMCs after 18-hour stimulation, taken from a patient who received antiretroviral therapy. This sample's cell subset or site label indicates: CD40L-CD69- CD45RO-high memory CD4 T cells not responding to Gag peptides. These receptors came from an adult woman with HIV who was CMV-seropositive.

The chain links TRBV9 to TRBJ1-1; no clear D. Germline V gene lookup returns CDR1 SGDLS and CDR2 YYNGEE. The CDR3 is made up of 15 amino acids. V was pared by 0 bases and J by 3 bases, with 12 bases between. The CDR3 protein is CASSVGTVADTEAFF. As DNA, the CDR3 is TGTGCCAGCAGCGTAGGAACGGTGGCGGACACTGAAGCTTTCTTT. Drawing the rest from reference TRBV9 and TRBJ1-1, the complete variable domain is DSGVTQTPKHLITATGQRVTLRCSPRSGDLSVYWYQQSLDQGLQFLIQYYNGEERAKGNILERFSAQQFPDLHSELNLSSLELGDSALYFCASSVGTVADTEAFFGQGTRLTVV.

CDR3 amino acids: CASSTLLGGAGELFF. In nucleotides, the CDR3 is TGTGCCAGCAGCACGCTCTTGGGAGGGGCCGGGGAGCTGTTTTTT. The chain recombines TRBV3-1 (or the pseudogene TRBV3-2) with TRBJ2-2, with TRBD2 matching over 7 bases. Looked up from germline, CDR1 is LGHDT and CDR2 is YNNKEL (reference sequence). V was pared by 5 bases and J by 6 bases, with 9 bases of the junction left unmatched. The length of the CDR3 is 15 residues.

The J gene is TRBJ1-2, the V gene TRBV9; TRBD1 matches at 10 bases. CDR1 and CDR2 (germline): SGDLS, YYNGEE. The CDR3 length is 14 residues. V lost 0 bases to trimming and J lost 8 bases; unmatched junction nucleotides: 4. CDR3 coding DNA: TGTGCCAGCAGCGTAGGACAGGGGGCTGAGGGCTACACCTTC. It translates to CASSVGQGAEGYTF.